These T cell receptor beta chains were read from a single sample in a study of T cell changes during pregnancy in multiple sclerosis. Libraries were prepared by immunoSEQ multiplex PCR; TCRdb keeps only in-frame clonotypes and omits some of them. The top ten clones hold 0.68% of a sample with more than 20,000 clones, 85% to 95% of them seen once. The specimen comprised CD4+ T cells from peripheral blood mononuclear cells, sampled in the third trimester of pregnancy. The receptors come from a female donor with multiple sclerosis, enrolled in a pregnancy study. Each CDR3 is given with its conserved first and last residue. The D gene is left open where the match is weak. Clone size, where shown, is once, few, many, or a class for clones that have expanded.

CDR3 length	J gene	clone size	V gene	D gene	CDR3 protein	CDR3 DNA
14	TRBJ2-4	NA	TRBV4-1	NA	CASTDTGLGNIQYF	TGCGCCAGCACCGATACAGGGTTAGGAAACATTCAGTACTTC
14	TRBJ1-4	NA	TRBV30	NA	CAWSPGGANEKLFF	TGTGCCTGGAGTCCGGGGGGAGCTAATGAAAAACTGTTTTTT
13	TRBJ2-2	NA	TRBV7-3	NA	CASGMRSTGELFF	TGTGCCTCGGGGATGAGGAGCACCGGGGAGCTGTTTTTT
14	TRBJ1-6	NA	TRBV4-3	NA	CASSQEFGITPLHF	TGCGCCAGCAGCCAAGAATTCGGGATCACACCCCTCCACTTT
14	TRBJ1-1	NA	TRBV6-6	NA	CASSLRTVNTEAFF	TGTGCCAGCAGTTTACGGACAGTCAACACTGAAGCTTTCTTT
13	TRBJ1-1	NA	TRBV27	NA	CASSLGRDTEAFF	TGTGCCAGCAGTTTAGGGAGGGACACTGAAGCTTTCTTT
18	TRBJ2-1	NA	TRBV4-1	NA	CASSQEGHAGGGWNEQFF	TGCGCCAGCAGCCAAGAGGGTCACGCAGGGGGAGGTTGGAATGAGCAGTTCTTC
14	TRBJ2-5	NA	TRBV30	TRBD1	CAWSGQGVGETQYF	TGTGCCTGGAGCGGACAGGGGGTCGGAGAGACCCAGTACTTC
14	TRBJ1-1	few	TRBV28	NA	CASLHFGVRAEAFF	TGTGCCAGCCTACACTTCGGTGTTCGGGCTGAAGCTTTCTTT
13	TRBJ2-7	NA	TRBV29-1	TRBD2	CSVDAGGPDEQYF	TGCAGCGTTGATGCGGGGGGGCCGGACGAGCAGTACTTC
15	TRBJ2-5	NA	TRBV7-9	NA	CASSPTGGWRETQYF	TGTGCCAGCAGCCCGACAGGAGGTTGGAGAGAGACCCAGTACTTC
11	TRBJ2-5	NA	TRBV19	NA	CASSIGGTQYF	TGTGCCAGTAGTATAGGCGGGACCCAGTACTTC
15	TRBJ2-7	once	TRBV7-3	TRBD1	CASSLTGGPSYEQYF	TGTGCCAGCAGCTTAACAGGGGGCCCCTCCTACGAGCAGTACTTC
13	TRBJ1-3	NA	TRBV21-1	NA	CASSNRVRNTIYF	TGTGCCAGCAGCAACAGGGTGAGAAACACCATATATTTT
14	TRBJ1-1	NA	TRBV5-1	NA	CASSSIAMNTEAFF	TGCGCCAGCAGCTCCATAGCAATGAACACTGAAGCTTTCTTT
16	TRBJ1-1	NA	TRBV21-1	NA	CASSKAGGRWDTEAFF	TGTGCCAGCAGCAAAGCGGGGGGGCGGTGGGACACTGAAGCTTTCTTT
17	TRBJ2-3	NA	TRBV7-9	TRBD2	CASSFGTSGRDTDTQYF	TGTGCCAGCAGCTTCGGTACTAGCGGCCGGGACACAGATACGCAGTATTTT
16	TRBJ2-1	once	TRBV4-2	TRBD2	CASSQVGGGGYNEQFF	TGTGCCAGCAGCCAAGTTGGCGGGGGGGGCTACAATGAGCAGTTCTTC
16	TRBJ2-3	NA	TRBV5-1	NA	CASSLVAASDTDTQYF	TGCGCCAGCAGCTTGGTAGCGGCTTCCGACACAGATACGCAGTATTTT
13	TRBJ1-2	NA	TRBV2	NA	CASKLLANYGYTF	TGTGCCAGCAAGCTTTTAGCTAACTATGGCTACACCTTC
14	TRBJ1-4	NA	TRBV7-9	NA	CASSAGGTNEKLFF	TGTGCCAGCAGCGCCGGGGGAACTAATGAAAAACTGTTTTTT
15	TRBJ1-2	NA	TRBV18	NA	CASSPWGGRGYGYTF	TGTGCCAGCTCGCCCTGGGGGGGGAGAGGCTATGGCTACACCTTC
12	TRBJ1-1	NA	TRBV7-9	NA	CASSLSGGEAFF	TGTGCCAGCAGCTTATCAGGTGGGGAAGCTTTCTTT
16	TRBJ2-1	NA	TRBV7-6	NA	CASSLAPGGGQDEQFF	TGTGCCAGCAGCTTAGCGCCGGGCGGGGGACAGGATGAGCAGTTCTTC
15	TRBJ1-5	NA	TRBV2	TRBD1	CASRIGQVANQPQHF	TGTGCCAGCAGGATTGGACAGGTCGCCAATCAGCCCCAGCATTTT
15	TRBJ2-1	NA	TRBV5-1	TRBD1	CASSPGTGGHNEQFF	TGCGCCAGCAGCCCCGGGACAGGGGGTCACAATGAGCAGTTCTTC
17	TRBJ2-3	NA	TRBV10-3	TRBD2	CAISNQETSGDTDTQYF	TGTGCCATCAGCAACCAAGAGACTAGCGGGGACACAGATACGCAGTATTTT
16	TRBJ2-3	NA	TRBV19	NA	CASKQPGGDSTDTQYF	TGTGCCAGTAAACAGCCGGGCGGGGATAGCACAGATACGCAGTATTTT
15	TRBJ2-3	once	TRBV5-1	TRBD2	CASSFGLADTDTQYF	TGCGCCAGCAGCTTCGGACTAGCAGACACAGATACGCAGTATTTT
13	TRBJ2-5	NA	TRBV5-1	NA	CASSLEVQETQYF	TGCGCCAGCAGCTTAGAGGTGCAAGAGACCCAGTACTTC
14	TRBJ1-5	NA	TRBV5-1	NA	CASSSDSPMQPQHF	TGCGCCAGCTCCTCGGACAGTCCGATGCAGCCCCAGCATTTT
13	TRBJ1-1	NA	TRBV19	NA	CASNSRDTPWAFF	TGTGCCAGTAATTCCCGGGACACTCCCTGGGCTTTCTTT
17	TRBJ1-5	NA	TRBV19	NA	CASSISGRGRSNQPQHF	TGTGCCAGTAGTATATCGGGTCGTGGTCGGAGCAATCAGCCCCAGCATTTT
15	TRBJ2-3	NA	TRBV7-9	TRBD2	CASSSSGTSFSTQYF	TGTGCCAGCAGCTCCTCCGGGACTAGCTTCAGTACGCAGTATTTT
15	TRBJ1-5	NA	TRBV28	NA	CASSPFLYSNQPQHF	TGTGCCAGCAGTCCCTTCCTTTATAGCAATCAGCCCCAGCATTTT
15	TRBJ1-1	NA	TRBV11-2	NA	CASSLDWGQGGRAFF	TGTGCCAGCAGCTTAGATTGGGGCCAGGGAGGGAGAGCTTTCTTT
13	TRBJ2-7	once	TRBV10-3	TRBD2	CASTTSGLYEQYF	TGTGCCAGTACGACTAGCGGGCTCTACGAGCAGTACTTC
12	TRBJ2-2	NA	TRBV19	TRBD1	CASTNRGGELFF	TGTGCCAGTACCAACAGGGGCGGGGAGCTGTTTTTT
17	TRBJ2-5	NA	TRBV15	TRBD2	CATSRDAGGPLLETQYF	TGTGCCACCAGCAGAGATGCGGGGGGTCCCCTCCTAGAGACCCAGTACTTC
15	TRBJ1-1	NA	TRBV5-1	TRBD1	CASSQLSGGHTEAFF	TGCGCCAGCAGCCAGCTTTCAGGGGGCCACACTGAAGCTTTCTTT
13	TRBJ2-2	NA	TRBV30	NA	CAWSVGGTGELFF	TGTGCCTGGAGTGTGGGGGGAACCGGGGAGCTGTTTTTT
16	TRBJ1-6	NA	TRBV9	TRBD1	CASSDPKGGRNSPLHF	TGTGCCAGCAGCGACCCAAAAGGGGGCCGGAATTCACCCCTCCACTTT
14	TRBJ1-2	NA	TRBV6-5	TRBD1	CASRFGGQPYGYTF	TGTGCCAGCAGGTTTGGGGGACAGCCCTATGGCTACACCTTC
14	TRBJ1-1	NA	TRBV5-1	TRBD1	CASSLDRGNTEAFF	TGCGCCAGCAGCTTGGACAGGGGGAACACTGAAGCTTTCTTT
14	TRBJ2-3	NA	TRBV30	NA	CAWSTWQGTETQYF	TGTGCCTGGAGTACATGGCAGGGTACAGAAACGCAGTATTTT
15	TRBJ1-3	NA	TRBV6-1	TRBD1	CASSGGQGIGNTIYF	TGTGCCAGCAGTGGGGGACAGGGAATCGGAAACACCATATATTTT
13	TRBJ1-1	NA	TRBV7-2	NA	CASSIHRDTEAFF	TGTGCCAGCAGCATTCATCGGGACACTGAAGCTTTCTTT
14	TRBJ1-1	NA	TRBV19	NA	CASKAAPINTEAFF	TGTGCCAGTAAAGCGGCACCGATCAACACTGAAGCTTTCTTT
14	TRBJ2-2	once	TRBV2	NA	CASRALANTGELFF	TGTGCCAGCAGGGCACTAGCGAACACCGGGGAGCTGTTTTTT
14	TRBJ1-1	NA	TRBV18	NA	CASSPDLYRAEAFF	TGTGCCAGCTCACCCGACCTCTACAGGGCTGAAGCTTTCTTT
15	TRBJ1-1	NA	TRBV6-5	NA	CASSYRYREGTEAFF	TGTGCCAGCAGCTACCGTTACAGGGAGGGCACTGAAGCTTTCTTT
16	TRBJ2-5	NA	TRBV5-1	TRBD2	CASSRISVGGGETQYF	TGCGCCAGCAGTCGGATATCCGTCGGGGGGGGAGAGACCCAGTACTTC
17	TRBJ2-7	NA	TRBV7-9	TRBD1	CASSLGIGTGGGYEQYF	TGTGCCAGCAGCTTAGGGATCGGGACAGGGGGCGGTTACGAGCAGTACTTC
16	TRBJ1-1	NA	TRBV5-1	NA	CASSLAAAGRGSEAFF	TGCGCCAGCAGCTTGGCCGCGGCAGGGAGGGGATCTGAAGCTTTCTTT
16	TRBJ2-3	NA	TRBV4-3	NA	CASSQDWYSSTDTQYF	TGCGCCAGCAGCCAAGATTGGTACAGTAGCACAGATACGCAGTATTTT
17	TRBJ2-2	NA	TRBV10-1	NA	CASSEGRKKGDTGELFF	TGCGCCAGCAGTGAGGGGCGCAAAAAGGGGGACACCGGGGAGCTGTTTTTT
15	TRBJ2-5	NA	TRBV2	TRBD2	CASTWGGAGGETQYF	TGTGCCAGCACCTGGGGAGGGGCGGGGGGGGAGACCCAGTACTTC
18	TRBJ2-3	NA	TRBV5-4	TRBD2	CASSPGPGGAGRTDTQYF	TGTGCCAGCAGCCCCGGGCCCGGGGGGGCGGGGAGGACAGATACGCAGTATTTT